A selection of T cell receptor beta chains follows, all from one sample in a study of blood T cells in healthy people across ages. TCRdb re-called the 5' RACE reads through MiXCR, storing one row per CDR3 protein. The sample holds some 1.5 million distinct CDR3 sequences, 40% to 45% seen once. The sequenced sample was blood. The source is a woman under 30 in good health. CDR3s include the opening cysteine and the closing phenylalanine or tryptophan. The order of the fields is D gene, V gene, J gene, clone size, CDR3 protein, CDR3 DNA. A D gene is named only where the DNA matches it firmly. Only part of the rows carry a size: once, few, many, or a class if the clone is expanded.

d_gene: TRBD2
v_gene: TRBV10-3
j_gene: TRBJ2-7
abundance: .
CDR3aa: CAISRIAGEQYF
CDR3nt: TGTGCCATCAGCAGGATAGCGGGAGAGCAGTACTTC

d_gene: .
v_gene: TRBV6-2/TRBV6-3
j_gene: TRBJ2-7
abundance: .
CDR3aa: CASSYTGAPDEQYF
CDR3nt: TGTGCCAGCAGTTACACGGGGGCCCCTGACGAGCAGTACTTC

d_gene: .
v_gene: TRBV28
j_gene: TRBJ2-1
abundance: .
CDR3aa: CASGAHDYNEQFF
CDR3nt: TGTGCCAGCGGGGCGCACGACTACAATGAGCAGTTCTTC

d_gene: TRBD2
v_gene: TRBV6-5
j_gene: TRBJ2-7
abundance: .
CDR3aa: CASGGTIYEQYF
CDR3nt: TGTGCCAGCGGCGGGACTATCTACGAGCAGTACTTC

d_gene: TRBD2
v_gene: TRBV7-6
j_gene: TRBJ2-1
abundance: few
CDR3aa: CASSLVPSGRASYNEQFF
CDR3nt: TGTGCCAGCAGCTTAGTCCCTAGCGGGAGGGCTTCCTACAATGAGCAGTTCTTC

d_gene: .
v_gene: TRBV29-1
j_gene: TRBJ1-2
abundance: .
CDR3aa: CSVEDGSVLYGYTF
CDR3nt: TGCAGCGTTGAAGATGGGTCAGTACTCTATGGCTACACCTTC

d_gene: TRBD1
v_gene: TRBV7-8
j_gene: TRBJ1-4
abundance: .
CDR3aa: CASSLAQRGQEKLFF
CDR3nt: TGTGCCAGCAGCTTAGCGCAAAGGGGGCAGGAAAAACTGTTTTTT

d_gene: .
v_gene: TRBV7-9
j_gene: TRBJ2-7
abundance: .
CDR3aa: CASSNAIRYHEQYF
CDR3nt: TGTGCCAGCAGTAACGCAATCCGTTACCACGAGCAGTACTTC

d_gene: .
v_gene: TRBV2
j_gene: TRBJ2-1
abundance: .
CDR3aa: CARTGVAYNEQFF
CDR3nt: TGTGCACGAACGGGGGTCGCCTACAATGAGCAGTTCTTC

d_gene: .
v_gene: TRBV29-1
j_gene: TRBJ1-2
abundance: .
CDR3aa: CSVYGRDNYGYTF
CDR3nt: TGCAGCGTTTATGGCAGGGATAACTATGGCTACACCTTC

d_gene: .
v_gene: TRBV3-1
j_gene: TRBJ2-3
abundance: .
CDR3aa: CASSLYTRFATDTQYF
CDR3nt: TGTGCCAGCAGCCTCTACACGCGATTCGCCACAGATACGCAGTATTTT

d_gene: .
v_gene: TRBV21-1
j_gene: TRBJ1-2
abundance: .
CDR3aa: CASSTRGSRNYGYTF
CDR3nt: TGTGCCAGCAGCACCAGGGGATCGAGAAACTATGGCTACACCTTC

d_gene: TRBD2
v_gene: TRBV13
j_gene: TRBJ2-1
abundance: .
CDR3aa: CASSLGGLAGGMFF
CDR3nt: TGTGCCAGCAGCTTAGGGGGACTAGCGGGGGGTATGTTCTTC

d_gene: .
v_gene: TRBV10-3
j_gene: TRBJ2-7
abundance: .
CDR3aa: CAISDSGEQYF
CDR3nt: TGTGCCATCAGTGATAGCGGCGAGCAGTACTTC

d_gene: TRBD1
v_gene: TRBV20-1
j_gene: TRBJ2-1
abundance: .
CDR3aa: CSAEGGTGGNEQFF
CDR3nt: TGCAGTGCTGAGGGGGGGACAGGGGGTAATGAGCAGTTCTTC

d_gene: .
v_gene: TRBV30
j_gene: TRBJ2-7
abundance: .
CDR3aa: CAWIVTGPTYEQYF
CDR3nt: TGTGCCTGGATTGTAACAGGGCCCACCTACGAGCAGTACTTC

d_gene: .
v_gene: TRBV10-2
j_gene: TRBJ2-3
abundance: .
CDR3aa: CASSEIRMADTQYF
CDR3nt: TGCGCCAGCAGTGAGATTAGAATGGCAGATACGCAGTATTTT

d_gene: .
v_gene: TRBV6-6
j_gene: TRBJ1-2
abundance: few
CDR3aa: CASSSAREVGGYTF
CDR3nt: TGTGCCAGCAGTTCTGCTAGGGAGGTTGGTGGCTACACCTTC

d_gene: .
v_gene: TRBV30
j_gene: TRBJ1-2
abundance: .
CDR3aa: CAWSVRGGTYGYTF
CDR3nt: TGTGCCTGGAGTGTACGGGGAGGGACCTATGGCTACACCTTC

d_gene: TRBD2
v_gene: TRBV27
j_gene: TRBJ2-1
abundance: .
CDR3aa: CASSLSRGDNEQFF
CDR3nt: TGTGCCAGCAGTTTATCCCGGGGGGACAATGAGCAGTTCTTC

d_gene: .
v_gene: TRBV18
j_gene: TRBJ2-1
abundance: once
CDR3aa: CASSPGTTYEQFF
CDR3nt: TGTGCCAGCTCACCGGGGACCACCTACGAGCAGTTCTTC

d_gene: .
v_gene: TRBV12-5
j_gene: TRBJ1-5
abundance: .
CDR3aa: CASGLDHQPQHF
CDR3nt: TGTGCTAGTGGTTTAGATCATCAGCCCCAGCATTTT

d_gene: TRBD2
v_gene: TRBV7-2
j_gene: TRBJ2-3
abundance: few
CDR3aa: CASSPTSGDVDTQYF
CDR3nt: TGTGCCAGCAGCCCGACTAGCGGGGACGTAGATACGCAGTATTTT

d_gene: TRBD2
v_gene: TRBV5-1
j_gene: TRBJ2-2
abundance: few
CDR3aa: CASSGMTSGGMNTGELFF
CDR3nt: TGCGCCAGCAGCGGAATGACTAGCGGGGGGATGAACACCGGGGAGCTGTTTTTT

d_gene: .
v_gene: TRBV20-1
j_gene: TRBJ2-1
abundance: .
CDR3aa: CSATNRSHEQFF
CDR3nt: TGCAGTGCTACGAACAGGAGTCATGAGCAGTTCTTC

d_gene: TRBD1
v_gene: TRBV29-1
j_gene: TRBJ1-4
abundance: few
CDR3aa: CSAATGGYEKLFF
CDR3nt: TGCAGCGCCGCGACAGGGGGCTACGAAAAACTGTTTTTT

d_gene: .
v_gene: TRBV4-3
j_gene: TRBJ1-2
abundance: few
CDR3aa: CASSQVQGGGPYSNYGYTF
CDR3nt: TGCGCCAGCAGCCAAGTCCAAGGGGGAGGCCCTTACTCGAACTATGGCTACACCTTC

d_gene: .
v_gene: TRBV27
j_gene: TRBJ1-2
abundance: once
CDR3aa: CASSFNWERGYGYTF
CDR3nt: TGTGCCAGCAGCTTCAACTGGGAGCGGGGTTATGGCTACACCTTC

d_gene: .
v_gene: TRBV12-3/TRBV12-4
j_gene: TRBJ1-1
abundance: .
CDR3aa: CASSVGHPTFF
CDR3nt: TGTGCCAGCAGCGTCGGACATCCAACTTTCTTT

d_gene: TRBD2
v_gene: TRBV28
j_gene: TRBJ2-7
abundance: few
CDR3aa: CASTPTSGGSYEQYF
CDR3nt: TGTGCCAGCACACCCACTAGCGGGGGCTCCTACGAGCAGTACTTC

d_gene: .
v_gene: TRBV20-1
j_gene: TRBJ2-1
abundance: .
CDR3aa: CSARDFPNRLLSGSYNEQFF
CDR3nt: TGCAGTGCTAGAGATTTTCCCAACCGACTTCTCAGCGGCTCCTACAATGAGCAGTTCTTC

d_gene: .
v_gene: TRBV12-3/TRBV12-4
j_gene: TRBJ1-6
abundance: .
CDR3aa: CASTPGGVANSPLHF
CDR3nt: TGTGCCAGCACCCCGGGAGGGGTTGCTAATTCACCCCTCCACTTT

d_gene: TRBD2
v_gene: TRBV5-1
j_gene: TRBJ2-5
abundance: .
CDR3aa: CASSLPATSGRQETQYF
CDR3nt: TGCGCCAGCAGCTTGCCCGCGACTAGCGGGAGGCAAGAGACCCAGTACTTC

d_gene: .
v_gene: TRBV7-2
j_gene: TRBJ2-5
abundance: .
CDR3aa: CASSLGIRGQETQYF
CDR3nt: TGTGCCAGCAGCTTAGGAATTCGCGGCCAAGAGACCCAGTACTTC

d_gene: .
v_gene: TRBV21-1
j_gene: TRBJ2-1
abundance: few
CDR3aa: CARVESRGRNNEQFF
CDR3nt: TGTGCCAGAGTTGAGTCTCGGGGCCGTAACAATGAGCAGTTCTTC

d_gene: .
v_gene: TRBV5-6
j_gene: TRBJ2-3
abundance: .
CDR3aa: CASSLLRPGTTSTDTQYF
CDR3nt: TGTGCCAGCAGCTTGTTGCGCCCCGGGACAACTAGCACAGATACGCAGTATTTT

d_gene: .
v_gene: TRBV2
j_gene: TRBJ1-4
abundance: .
CDR3aa: CASSLQGHNERLFF
CDR3nt: TGTGCCAGCAGCCTACAGGGTCATAATGAAAGACTGTTTTTT

d_gene: .
v_gene: TRBV7-2
j_gene: TRBJ2-3
abundance: .
CDR3aa: CASSPPESTQYF
CDR3nt: TGTGCCAGCAGCCCCCCCGAATCTACGCAGTATTTT

d_gene: .
v_gene: TRBV7-2
j_gene: TRBJ1-5
abundance: .
CDR3aa: CASSPRMGNQPQHF
CDR3nt: TGTGCCAGCAGCCCCCGGATGGGAAATCAGCCCCAGCATTTT

d_gene: .
v_gene: TRBV29-1
j_gene: TRBJ1-2
abundance: .
CDR3aa: CSVEDPGEYGYTF
CDR3nt: TGCAGCGTTGAAGACCCCGGGGAATACGGCTACACCTTC

d_gene: TRBD2
v_gene: TRBV4-3
j_gene: TRBJ2-3
abundance: .
CDR3aa: CASSQVRETSGGLLTDTQYF
CDR3nt: TGCGCCAGCAGCCAAGTACGGGAGACTAGCGGGGGCCTTCTCACAGATACGCAGTATTTT

d_gene: TRBD2
v_gene: TRBV3-1
j_gene: TRBJ2-1
abundance: few
CDR3aa: CASSHLGLAGASEQFF
CDR3nt: TGTGCCAGCAGCCATCTCGGACTAGCGGGAGCTAGTGAGCAGTTCTTC

d_gene: .
v_gene: TRBV12-3/TRBV12-4
j_gene: TRBJ2-5
abundance: few
CDR3aa: CASSSTDRRETQYF
CDR3nt: TGTGCCAGCAGCTCCACCGACAGGAGAGAGACCCAGTACTTC

d_gene: TRBD1
v_gene: TRBV9
j_gene: TRBJ2-7
abundance: few
CDR3aa: CASSVDRGGSYEQYF
CDR3nt: TGTGCCAGCAGCGTCGACAGGGGGGGCTCCTACGAGCAGTACTTC

d_gene: TRBD2
v_gene: TRBV4-1
j_gene: TRBJ2-3
abundance: few
CDR3aa: CASSQDTSGADTQYF
CDR3nt: TGCGCCAGCAGCCAAGATACTAGCGGGGCAGATACGCAGTATTTT

d_gene: .
v_gene: TRBV27
j_gene: TRBJ1-5
abundance: .
CDR3aa: CASSLSGTVQPQHF
CDR3nt: TGTGCCAGCAGTTTATCGGGGACCGTTCAGCCCCAGCATTTT

d_gene: .
v_gene: TRBV29-1
j_gene: TRBJ1-1
abundance: .
CDR3aa: CSVEDRPVFEAFF
CDR3nt: TGCAGTGTTGAAGATCGACCAGTATTTGAAGCTTTCTTT

d_gene: TRBD1
v_gene: TRBV28
j_gene: TRBJ2-7
abundance: .
CDR3aa: CASSTTGQTYPYEQYF
CDR3nt: TGTGCCAGCAGTACGACAGGGCAGACCTACCCCTACGAGCAGTACTTC

d_gene: .
v_gene: TRBV6-5
j_gene: TRBJ1-2
abundance: .
CDR3aa: CASSYSIQTHHGYTF
CDR3nt: TGTGCCAGCAGTTACTCGATCCAGACGCACCATGGCTACACCTTC

d_gene: TRBD2
v_gene: TRBV11-2
j_gene: TRBJ2-1
abundance: .
CDR3aa: CASSLAWGGTGGKHEQFF
CDR3nt: TGTGCCAGCAGCTTAGCCTGGGGGGGGACTGGCGGGAAGCATGAGCAGTTCTTC